This T cell receptor (beta chain) comes out of a study of STAT5B mutations in CD4+ large granular lymphocyte leukemia. At the level of the study: Among healthy donors, a particular HLA allele went with more CDR3 'QG' motifs. Findings of the study overall: 25% of private leukemic clonotypes occurred rarely in other patients' non-leukemic repertoires.

About this clone: The target antigen is unknown.

The CDR3 is 12 residues long. J lost 7 bases, V lost 3 bases, and 2 bases had no gene match. CDR1 SGHDN and CDR2 FVKESK come from the germline V gene. Original data processing: Productive clonotypes were detectable down to 2.59 x 10-5 frequency. Clones were read by immunoSEQ multiplex PCR, and TCRdb kept only the in-frame ones, dropping some. V and J calls and clone size come straight from that table; D and trimming were deduced from the DNA. Of some 30,000 clones listed, 78% are singletons. The source of this sequence is a human donor in good health. This chain links TRBV14 with TRBJ1-2; 7 positions match TRBD1. The sequenced sample was CD4+ T cells from blood buffy coats. In DNA form, the CDR3 reads TGTGCCAGCAGCCACGACAGGGTTGGCTACACCTTC. The encoded protein is CASSHDRVGYTF.